A single sample is the source of the 26 T cell receptor beta chains below, sequenced in a study of shared clonotypes between healthy human individuals. It was CD45RO-negative cells, positively selected for CCR7, that made up naive CD8 cells, with terminally differentiated effector memory CD45RA+ cells excluded. TCRdb's table, derived via immunoSEQ multiplex PCR, lists solely in-frame clones and lacks some. The sample holds approximately 590,000 clones; about 95% are singletons and the top ten take around 0.11%. The material sequenced was naive CD8+ T cells sorted from blood. Every receptor here comes from a woman aged 25-40 years in good health.

The rearrangement joins TRBV2 to TRBJ2-7; D gene ambiguous. With 2 bases removed from V and 6 bases from J, the gap between germline ends came to 5 bases. The CDR3 totals 11 residues. Per the germline V gene, CDR1 is SNHLY and CDR2 is FYNNEI. The CDR3, as DNA: TGTGCCAGCAGTGAAACCCTCGAGCAGTACTTC. It codes for CASSETLEQYF.

This chain joins TRBV27 and TRBJ2-1, with D perhaps being TRBD1 or TRBD2 (5 bases each). CDR1 is MNHEY and CDR2 is SMNVEV in the germline V gene (reference sequence). CDR3 length: 14 amino acids. Trimming took off 5 bases at V and 6 bases at J, with 14 bases between the two ends. This chain's CDR3 is CASSDRDDSNEQFF. DNA of the CDR3: TGTGCCAGCAGTGACCGGGACGACTCCAATGAGCAGTTCTTC.

The rearrangement joins TRBV19 to TRBJ2-7, with 9 bases matching TRBD1. The CDR3 runs to 17 residues. After removal of 5 bases from V and 5 bases from J, the junction contained 16 bases not matched to a gene. Germline assignment: CDR1 LNHDA and CDR2 SQIVND (reference sequence). The DNA for the CDR3 is TGTGCCAGTAGTTCTTGGACAGGGGACGGTTTCACGGACGAGCAGTACTTC. It translates to CASSSWTGDGFTDEQYF.

The V call is TRBV14, the J call TRBJ1-1; D is ambiguous. V lost 1 base, J lost 4 bases, and 7 bases lay in between. CDR3 size: 13 residues. The germline gives CDR1 SGHDN, CDR2 FVKESK. CDR3 in DNA: TGTGCCAGCAGCCAAGTCGGGCCCACTGAAGCTTTCTTT. As protein: CASSQVGPTEAFF.

The chain employs TRBV5-4 and TRBJ2-7, with 7 bases lining up with TRBD2. The CDR3 is 16 amino acids. Unmatched junction bases numbered 13, after V lost 4 bases and J lost 3 bases. The germline V gene encodes CDR1 SGHNT and CDR2 YYREEE (reference sequence). CDR3 protein: CASSPSRSGVYYEQYF. CDR3 nucleotides: TGTGCCAGCAGCCCTTCCCGGAGCGGGGTGTACTACGAGCAGTACTTC.

The chain has TRBV11-2 and TRBJ2-1, with 8 nucleotides matching TRBD2. V shed 0 bases, J shed 10 bases, and the junction held 23 bases outside the gene matches. CDR1 SGHAT and CDR2 FQNNGV come from the germline V gene. The CDR3 extends over 20 amino acids. In nucleotides, the CDR3 is TGTGCCAGCAGCTTAGACGAGTGGGGTCCAGCGGGAGAACTACAATGGGAGCAGTTCTTC. Translated: CASSLDEWGPAGELQWEQFF. Filled out from reference TRBV11-2 and TRBJ2-1, the complete variable domain reads EAGVAQSPRYKIIEKRQSVAFWCNPISGHATLYWYQQILGQGPKLLIQFQNNGVVDDSQLPKDRFSAERLKGVDSTLKIQPAKLEDSAVYLCASSLDEWGPAGELQWEQFFGPGTRLTVL.

This clone is a singleton in its sample. The V and J genes are TRBV27 and TRBJ2-1; D may be TRBD1 (6 bases). This CDR3 spans 16 amino acids. Between the trimmed V and J ends, which lost 4 bases and 5 bases, there was a span of 18 bases. Germline V lookup: CDR1 MNHEY, CDR2 SMNVEV (reference sequence). The CDR3 region has the DNA TGTGCCAGCAGTTGGCCCGACAGGTTGCAGAACAATGAGCAGTTCTTC. Residues: CASSWPDRLQNNEQFF.

This clone was detected only a few times. The chain links TRBV2 to TRBJ1-5; D is ambiguous. The CDR3 length is 13 residues. V was pared by 7 bases and J by 4 bases, with 11 bases between. CDR1 SNHLY and CDR2 FYNNEI come from the germline V gene. In DNA form, the CDR3 reads TGTGCCAGCAATGGACCGGGAAATCAGCCCCAGCATTTT. Translated: CASNGPGNQPQHF.

This chain connects TRBV28 to TRBJ2-3; tentative D call: TRBD1 (5 bases). V was shortened by 5 bases and J by 1 base, with 10 bases between the two germline ends. Germline CDR1 and CDR2: MDHEN and SYDVKM. The CDR3 runs 14 residues. The CDR3 here is CASSPQGGTDTQYF. The CDR3 DNA follows: TGTGCCAGCAGTCCCCAGGGTGGCACAGATACGCAGTATTTT.

This clone was seen just once. The chain has TRBV7-9 and TRBJ1-2; D is possibly TRBD1 (6 bases). With 5 bases removed from V and 4 bases from J, the gap between germline ends came to 11 bases. Looked up from germline, CDR1 is SEHNR and CDR2 is FQNEAQ (reference sequence). This CDR3 spans 13 amino acids. Written as DNA, the CDR3 is TGTGCCAGCAGCCATACAGGGCTCTATGGCTACACCTTC. Its protein is CASSHTGLYGYTF.

This sequence joins TRBV2 and TRBJ2-1; TRBD1 matches 7 bases. Germline assignment: CDR1 SNHLY and CDR2 FYNNEI. The length of the CDR3 is 12 residues. V lost 7 bases and J lost 5; bases outside the gene matches: 2. CDR3 region: CASTGTDNEQFF. The DNA for the CDR3 is TGTGCCAGCACCGGGACAGACAATGAGCAGTTCTTC.

The V call is TRBV29-1, the J call TRBJ2-1; 11 nucleotides line up with TRBD2. V shed 5 bases and J 4 bases; nucleotides not matched to a gene: 4. The CDR3 consists of 14 residues. CDR1 SQVTM and CDR2 ANQGSEA come from the germline V gene. This CDR3 is CSVQGLAVYNEQFF. The CDR3 region has the DNA TGCAGCGTTCAGGGACTAGCGGTATACAATGAGCAGTTCTTC.

This clone was detected only once. This sequence joins TRBV10-1 and TRBJ2-1, with TRBD2 matching 8 bases. J lost 2 bases, V lost 4 bases, and 13 bases had no gene match. Germline assignment: CDR1 WNHNN and CDR2 SYGVQD (reference sequence). This CDR3 is 18 amino acids long. CDR3 sequence reads: CASSVDALPGGPYNEQFF. Here the CDR3 DNA reads TGCGCCAGCAGTGTAGATGCCCTCCCGGGAGGGCCCTACAATGAGCAGTTCTTC.

The V call is TRBV28, the J call TRBJ2-7, with 10 bases that match TRBD1. From germline, CDR1 is MDHEN and CDR2 SYDVKM. The CDR3 consists of 14 residues. Losses at the gene ends were 5 bases for V and 6 bases for J; bases not matched to a gene: 7. The CDR3 coding sequence is TGTGCCAGCAGTCTCGGGACAGGGGTGGTCGAGCAGTACTTC. It encodes CASSLGTGVVEQYF.

Note on this clone: Other DNA sequences of this sample code for an identical CDR3. This chain connects TRBV5-4 to TRBJ2-1; TRBD1 or TRBD2 may be the D gene (5 bases each). The V and J ends lost 2 bases and 0 bases respectively, with 9 bases between them. The germline CDR1 and CDR2 sequences are SGHNT and YYREEE (reference sequence). This CDR3 is built from 15 residues. CDR3: CASSFPGSSYNEQFF. The CDR3 DNA reads as TGTGCCAGCAGCTTTCCAGGGAGCTCCTACAATGAGCAGTTCTTC.

V gene TRBV7-9 combines with J gene TRBJ2-7; 9 bases are a match to TRBD2. The junction had 9 bases not matched to a gene; V was cut back by 8 bases and J by 13 bases. The V gene's germline CDR1 is SEHNR and CDR2 FQNEAQ (reference sequence). The CDR3 runs to 11 residues. The CDR3 sequence: CASGPSGRIYF. Here the CDR3 DNA reads TGTGCCAGCGGCCCGAGCGGGAGGATCTACTTC.

The V call is TRBV28, the J call TRBJ1-1, with 8 bases lining up with TRBD1. V was clipped by 6 bases and J by 7 bases; unmatched bases: 10. Germline-derived CDR1 and CDR2 are MDHEN and SYDVKM. The CDR3 runs to 14 residues. CDR3 bases: TGTGCCAGCAGCCCTACAGGGGGGCGATATGAAGCTTTCTTT. Protein product: CASSPTGGRYEAFF.

A remark on this clone: The same CDR3 also results from other DNA sequences found in this sample. The chain is built from TRBV11-2 and TRBJ2-5; D uncertain. There are 11 residues in the CDR3. Germline loops: CDR1 SGHAT, CDR2 FQNNGV. V gave up 4 bases and J gave up 2 bases, with 2 bases separating them. CDR3 coding DNA: TGTGCCAGCAGCTCACAAGAGACCCAGTACTTC. Its translation is CASSSQETQYF.

The chain recombines TRBV27 with TRBJ2-7; D call uncertain. The CDR3 loop spans 10 amino acids. Trimming pared 6 bases from V and 3 bases from J, leaving 3 bases between. Germline-derived CDR1 and CDR2 are MNHEY and SMNVEV (reference sequence). The CDR3: CASRGYEQYF. DNA for the CDR3: TGTGCCAGCAGGGGCTACGAGCAGTACTTC.

This chain links TRBV27 with TRBJ1-5, with D maybe TRBD1 (6 bases). V lost 5 bases and J 3 bases, leaving 14 bases between the germline ends. The CDR3 is made up of 15 amino acids. CDR1 MNHEY and CDR2 SMNVEV come from the germline V gene (reference sequence). The DNA for the CDR3 is TGTGCCAGCAGTCCCATTTACAGGGACAATCAGCCCCAGCATTTT. Translating it yields CASSPIYRDNQPQHF.

The chain links TRBV5-4 to TRBJ2-1; D gene unclear. Trimming removed 2 bases from V and 2 bases from J, with 8 bases in between. The CDR3 totals 14 residues. Germline V lookup: CDR1 SGHNT, CDR2 YYREEE (reference sequence). In DNA form, the CDR3 reads TGTGCCAGCAGCTTAAGTGAAACCTACAATGAGCAGTTCTTC. Its protein product is CASSLSETYNEQFF.

The rearrangement links TRBV27 to TRBJ2-7; either TRBD1 or TRBD2 may supply D (5 bases each). V was clipped by 3 bases and J by 1 base, with 13 bases between them. The CDR3 runs 15 residues. The V gene's germline CDR1 is MNHEY and CDR2 SMNVEV (reference sequence). The CDR3 here is CASSFFSGGSYEQYF. The CDR3 region has the DNA TGTGCCAGCAGTTTTTTCAGTGGGGGATCCTACGAGCAGTACTTC.

The rearrangement joins TRBV2 to TRBJ2-5, with TRBD2 matching 7 bases. After removal of 6 bases from V and 2 bases from J, the junction contained 18 bases not matched to a gene. Germline CDR1 is SNHLY and CDR2 is FYNNEI. The CDR3 covers 18 residues. CDR3 loop: CASSTSGKPTRWQETQYF. The CDR3 region has the DNA TGTGCCAGCAGCACGAGCGGGAAGCCCACCCGGTGGCAAGAGACCCAGTACTTC.

The V gene is TRBV28, the J gene TRBJ2-7; D gene uncertain. The ends were cut back, 3 bases at V and 0 bases at J, with 9 bases in the middle. The CDR3 is 14 amino acids. CDR1 MDHEN and CDR2 SYDVKM come from the germline V gene. The CDR3 loop reads CASSLRPFSYEQYF. The DNA for the CDR3 is TGTGCCAGCAGTTTGCGGCCCTTCTCCTACGAGCAGTACTTC.

This chain uses TRBV28 with TRBJ2-1; 9 positions agree with TRBD1. V gave up 6 bases and J gave up 15 bases; unmatched junction bases: 18. Germline V gives CDR1 MDHEN, CDR2 SYDVKM. CDR3 length: 15 amino acids. CDR3: CASRLTQGARGSRFF. For the CDR3, the DNA is TGTGCCAGCAGGTTGACACAGGGGGCGCGGGGTAGTCGGTTCTTC. The full variable domain, rest sourced from reference TRBV28 and TRBJ2-1, is DVKVTQSSRYLVKRTGEKVFLECVQDMDHENMFWYRQDPGLGLRLIYFSYDVKMKEKGDIPEGYSVSREKKERFSLILESASTNQTSMYLCASRLTQGARGSRFFGPGTRLTVL.

Points on this clone: Other DNA sequences of this sample code for an identical CDR3. The chain recombines TRBV7-8 with TRBJ2-5; the D is unclear. The CDR3 has 13 residues. The ends were cut back, 2 bases at V and 2 bases at J, with 6 bases in the middle. Germline V lookup: CDR1 SGHVS, CDR2 FQNEAQ. The CDR3 DNA reads TGTGCCAGCAGCTTACGAGTGCAAGAGACCCAGTACTTC. Its translation is CASSLRVQETQYF. The full variable domain, with the rest looked up from reference TRBV7-8 and TRBJ2-5, is GAGVSQSPRYKVAKRGQDVALRCDPISGHVSLFWYQQALGQGPEFLTYFQNEAQLDKSGLPSDRFFAERPEGSVSTLKIQRTQQEDSAVYLCASSLRVQETQYFGPGTRLLVL.